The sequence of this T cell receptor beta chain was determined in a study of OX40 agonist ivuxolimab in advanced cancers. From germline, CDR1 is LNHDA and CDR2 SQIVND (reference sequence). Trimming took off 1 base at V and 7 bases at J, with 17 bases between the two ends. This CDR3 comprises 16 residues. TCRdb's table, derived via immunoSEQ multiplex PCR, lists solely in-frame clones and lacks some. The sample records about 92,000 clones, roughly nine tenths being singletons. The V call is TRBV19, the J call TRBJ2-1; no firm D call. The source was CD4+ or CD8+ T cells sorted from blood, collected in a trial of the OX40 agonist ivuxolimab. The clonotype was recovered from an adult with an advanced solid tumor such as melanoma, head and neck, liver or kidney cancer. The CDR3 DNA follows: TGTGCCAGTAGTATAGGTGCGGATCTCTCCTTGAATGAGCAGTTCTTC. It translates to CASSIGADLSLNEQFF.